The 19 T cell receptor beta chains in this list originate from one sample, sequenced in a study of blood T cell repertoires in COVID-19. Profiled with immunoSEQ multiplex PCR; TCRdb holds only in-frame clones, not every one. The sample gives 78,000 or so clones, roughly nine tenths of which show up once; around 5% is in the top ten. The sample taken for sequencing was peripheral blood. The receptors originated from a middle-aged man with active or convalescent COVID-19.

A single count supports this clone. The rearrangement uses TRBV3-1 (or the pseudogene TRBV3-2) and TRBJ2-1; 7 bases map to TRBD1. The CDR3 runs 12 residues. J lost 7 bases, V lost 8 bases, and 5 bases had no gene match. Germline V gives CDR1 LGHDT, CDR2 YNNKEL (reference sequence). CDR3 nucleotides: TGTGCCAGCTCGACAGGGTGGAATGAGCAGTTCTTC. Protein product: CASSTGWNEQFF.

Worth noting for this clone: This clone may be a read error of a much larger clone one base away. In nucleotides, the CDR3 is TGTGCCAGCAGTTACGGGACAGGGGACACAGATACGCAGTATTTT. Protein product: CASSYGTGDTDTQYF. This chain uses TRBV6-2 or TRBV6-3 with TRBJ2-3, with 10 bases matching TRBD1. The J segment lost 2 bases and the V segment lost 2 bases, leaving 1 base of the junction unmatched. This CDR3 region has 15 residues. Germline V lookup: CDR1 MNHEY, CDR2 SVGEGT.

J is TRBJ2-2 and V is TRBV28, with TRBD2 identical over 8 bases. This CDR3 comprises 12 residues. Trimming removed 4 bases from V and 9 bases from J; junction bases left unmatched: 1. Germline V gives CDR1 MDHEN, CDR2 SYDVKM. The CDR3 is CASSWTSRELFF. CDR3 nucleotide sequence: TGTGCCAGCAGTTGGACTAGCCGGGAGCTGTTTTTT.

V and J are TRBV11-2 and TRBJ1-2, with 7 positions matching TRBD1. V was pared by 5 bases and J by 6 bases, with 9 bases of the junction left unmatched. The CDR3 runs 14 residues. From germline, CDR1 is SGHAT and CDR2 FQNNGV. CDR3 sequence reads: CASSTGQDGNGYTF. CDR3 nucleotides: TGTGCCAGCAGCACCGGACAGGACGGTAATGGCTACACCTTC.

This chain links TRBV18 with TRBJ1-6; 8 bases line up with TRBD1. This CDR3 is built from 13 residues. The V gene end was trimmed by 4 bases and the J gene end by 8 bases; junction bases not matched to a gene: 1. The germline V gene encodes CDR1 KGHSH and CDR2 LQKENI. CDR3 protein: CASSQTGDSPLHF. CDR3 coding DNA: TGTGCCAGCTCACAGACAGGGGATTCACCCCTCCACTTT.

This rearrangement joins TRBV3-1 (or the pseudogene TRBV3-2) to TRBJ1-1; TRBD1 is a possible D gene (5 bases). The CDR3 extends over 15 amino acids. The germline V gene has CDR1 LGHDT and CDR2 YNNKEL (reference sequence). Trimming removed 4 bases from V and 2 bases from J, with 14 bases in between. The CDR3 spells CASSPMIGANTEAFF. The CDR3 DNA follows: TGTGCCAGCAGCCCAATGATTGGGGCTAACACTGAAGCTTTCTTT.

V gene TRBV9 combines with J gene TRBJ2-1; 7 nucleotides line up with TRBD2. The V gene end was trimmed by 4 bases and the J gene end by 3 bases; junction bases not matched to a gene: 7. Per germline, CDR1 SGDLS and CDR2 YYNGEE. The CDR3 totals 15 residues. CDR3 region: CASSLMRGNYNEQFF. The CDR3 region has the DNA TGTGCCAGCAGCCTCATGCGGGGGAACTACAATGAGCAGTTCTTC.

This clone was seen repeatedly, ten times or more. The chain carries TRBV7-6 and TRBJ1-3; no clear D gene. Trimming took 4 bases from V and 9 from J, leaving 10 bases between them. The CDR3 totals 12 residues. Per the germline V gene, CDR1 is SGHVS and CDR2 is FNYEAQ. CDR3 in DNA: TGTGCCAGCAGCTCCGTTGCGGGCACCATATATTTT. Its translation: CASSSVAGTIYF.

This chain uses TRBV7-9 with TRBJ1-4, with 10 bases identical to TRBD1. Germline CDR1 and CDR2: SEHNR and FQNEAQ (reference sequence). V trimming: 5 bases; J trimming: 8 bases; junction bases outside the gene matches: 5. The CDR3 spans 14 residues. The CDR3 DNA reads as TGTGCCAGCAGCCCCGGGACAGGGGACGAAAAACTGTTTTTT. Translating it yields CASSPGTGDEKLFF.

The chain has TRBV19 and TRBJ1-4; TRBD1 matches at 7 bases. The CDR3 is 13 residues long. From germline, CDR1 is LNHDA and CDR2 SQIVND (reference sequence). With V trimmed by 9 bases and J by 4 bases, 5 bases remained unmatched. The CDR3 loop is CASHDRVNEKLFF. The CDR3 DNA reads as TGTGCCAGCCACGACAGGGTTAATGAAAAACTGTTTTTT.

The table lists this clone with a count of one. V usage is TRBV5-8 and J usage is TRBJ1-5, with D tentatively TRBD1 (6 bases). Germline CDR1 is SGHTS and CDR2 is YDEGEE. CDR3 length: 17 residues. V lost 1 base to trimming and J lost 5 bases, with 19 bases between them. The CDR3 region is CASSLSPGEWRYQPQHF. The DNA of the CDR3 is TGTGCCAGCAGCTTGAGCCCAGGGGAGTGGAGGTATCAGCCCCAGCATTTT. Based on the CDR3 plus reference TRBV5-8 and TRBJ1-5, the full variable domain is EAGVTQSPTHLIKTRGQQATLRCSPISGHTSVYWYQQALGLGLQFLLWYDEGEERNRGNFPPRFSGRQFPNYSSELNVNALELEDSALYLCASSLSPGEWRYQPQHFGDGTRLSIL.

The CDR3 DNA reads TGCGCCAGCAGCCAAGAACCCCCGGGACTGAATTCACCCCTCCACTTT. Translation: CASSQEPPGLNSPLHF. The chain is built from TRBV4-1 and TRBJ1-6; maybe TRBD1 (5 bases). Germline V CDR1 and CDR2: MGHRA, YSYEKL. The CDR3 is 16 amino acids. Trimming removed 0 bases from V and 7 bases from J, with 13 bases in between.

The chain couples TRBV11-2 to TRBJ2-2; D is unresolved. Per germline, CDR1 SGHAT and CDR2 FQNNGV. The CDR3 is made up of 14 amino acids. V gave up 4 bases and J gave up 6 bases, with 12 bases separating them. The CDR3 here is CASSSFSPAGELFF. The CDR3 DNA reads as TGTGCCAGCAGCTCCTTCTCCCCCGCCGGGGAGCTGTTTTTT.

This clone is termed large. The gene calls are TRBV15 and TRBJ2-3; D uncertain. Germline-derived CDR1 and CDR2 are LNHNV and YYDKDF (reference sequence). The CDR3 has 13 amino acids. V lost 3 bases to trimming and J lost 0 bases, with 4 bases between them. DNA for the CDR3: TGTGCCACCAGCAGGGCCAGCACAGATACGCAGTATTTT. This sequence encodes CATSRASTDTQYF. The full variable domain, with the rest looked up from reference TRBV15 and TRBJ2-3, is DAMVIQNPRYQVTQFGKPVTLSCSQTLNHNVMYWYQQKSSQAPKLLFHYYDKDFNNEADTPDNFQSRRPNTSFCFLDIRSPGLGDTAMYLCATSRASTDTQYFGPGTRLTVL.

The rearrangement uses TRBV11-3 and TRBJ2-3, with 11 bases fitting TRBD2. Per the germline V gene, CDR1 is SGHNT and CDR2 is YENEEA. This CDR3 spans 17 amino acids. Trimming cost V 1 base and J 2 bases; bases outside gene matches: 5. The CDR3 sequence is CASSLGLAGRDTDTQYF. The DNA of the CDR3 is TGTGCCAGCAGCTTAGGACTAGCGGGGCGTGACACAGATACGCAGTATTTT. The full variable domain, its missing parts supplied by reference TRBV11-3 and TRBJ2-3, is EAGVVQSPRYKIIEKKQPVAFWCNPISGHNTLYWYLQNLGQGPELLIRYENEEAVDDSQLPKDRFSAERLKGVDSTLKIQPAELGDSAVYLCASSLGLAGRDTDTQYFGPGTRLTVL.

The genes are TRBV4-1 and TRBJ1-2; a weak D match, TRBD1 (5 bases). Trimming took off 0 bases at V and 8 bases at J, with 16 bases between the two ends. CDR1 and CDR2 from the germline V gene are MGHRA and YSYEKL. This CDR3 spans 15 amino acids. The CDR3 here is CASSQDLRGVYGYTF. The CDR3 DNA follows: TGCGCCAGCAGCCAAGATCTTCGGGGGGTGTACGGCTACACCTTC.

The chain carries TRBV10-3 and TRBJ1-1; possibly TRBD1 for D (6 bases). V was pared by 6 bases and J by 5 bases, with 13 bases between. Germline lookup yields CDR1 ENHRY and CDR2 SYGVKD. This CDR3 has 13 amino acids. CDR3 in amino acids: CAISVAGETEAFF. The CDR3, as DNA: TGTGCCATCAGCGTGGCAGGGGAAACTGAAGCTTTCTTT.

The chain employs TRBV6-1 and TRBJ1-5; D is unclear. Germline CDR1 MNHNS, CDR2 SASEGT. CDR3 length: 14 amino acids. V lost 3 bases, J lost 4 bases, and 10 bases lay in between. CDR3 protein: CASSDRGQNQPQHF. DNA for the CDR3: TGTGCCAGCAGTGACCGAGGGCAGAATCAGCCCCAGCATTTT.

This sequence joins TRBV5-1 and TRBJ1-2; 7 bases line up with TRBD1. Losses at the gene ends were 0 bases for V and 2 bases for J; bases not matched to a gene: 4. This CDR3 spans 15 amino acids. Germline V gene data show CDR1 as SGHRS and CDR2 as YFSETQ. The CDR3 is CASSLERGLNYGYTF. The CDR3 bases are TGCGCCAGCAGCTTGGAGAGGGGGCTGAACTATGGCTACACCTTC. The whole variable domain, remainder taken from reference TRBV5-1 and TRBJ1-2, is KAGVTQTPRYLIKTRGQQVTLSCSPISGHRSVSWYQQTPGQGLQFLFEYFSETQRNKGNFPGRFSGRQFSNSRSEMNVSTLELGDSALYLCASSLERGLNYGYTFGSGTRLTVV.